This is a list of T cell receptor beta chains from one sample in a study of T cell repertoires in ileal Crohn's disease. Repertoires were generated with immunoSEQ multiplex PCR, while TCRdb's copy carries only in-frame clones and drops some. The sample contains more than 9,500 clones, 75% to 85% of which appear only once. Specimen: ileal tissue. These TCRs come from an adult with Crohn's disease. Each CDR3 is given with its conserved first and last residue. The D gene is left open where the match is weak. Clone sizes are given selectively: once, few, many, or a class where the clone is expanded.

abundance	v_gene	d_gene	j_gene	CDR3aa	CDR3nt
.	TRBV6-1	TRBD1	TRBJ1-4	CASSESWTGGEKLFF	TGTGCCAGCAGTGAATCTTGGACAGGGGGTGAAAAACTGTTTTTT
once	TRBV6-1	.	TRBJ1-2	CASQIGQNYGYTF	TGTGCCAGCCAGATCGGACAGAACTATGGCTACACCTTC
.	TRBV11-2	TRBD2	TRBJ2-7	CASSLLGGGPYEQYF	TGTGCCAGCAGCTTATTAGGCGGGGGGCCCTACGAGCAGTACTTC
.	TRBV30	TRBD1	TRBJ2-3	CAWSVQTGGADTQYF	TGTGCCTGGAGTGTACAGACAGGGGGCGCAGATACGCAGTATTTT
.	TRBV4-2	.	TRBJ1-5	CASSRGYRDNQPQHF	TGTGCCAGCAGCCGGGGGTACAGGGACAATCAGCCCCAGCATTTT
.	TRBV4-1	.	TRBJ1-1	CASSLYRQRNTEAFF	TGCGCCAGCAGCCTATATCGACAGAGGAACACTGAAGCTTTCTTT
.	TRBV7-2	TRBD1	TRBJ1-1	CASSFRTGGITEAFF	TGTGCCAGCAGCTTTCGGACAGGGGGCATCACTGAAGCTTTCTTT
.	TRBV10-2	.	TRBJ2-2	CASSGGNRGAVF	TGCGCCAGCAGTGGGGGTAACCGGGGAGCTGTTTTT
.	TRBV29-1	.	TRBJ2-6	CSVTRAGANVLTF	TGCAGCGTCACCCGGGCTGGGGCCAACGTCCTGACTTTC
.	TRBV9	.	TRBJ2-1	CASSTREFDNEQFF	TGTGCCAGCAGCACCCGGGAATTTGACAATGAGCAGTTCTTC
.	TRBV2	TRBD1	TRBJ1-1	CASSKGQGHTEAFF	TGTGCCAGCAGCAAGGGACAGGGGCACACTGAAGCTTTCTTT
.	TRBV11-3	.	TRBJ2-6	CASSLDGASSGANVLTF	TGTGCCAGCAGCTTAGACGGTGCCTCCTCTGGGGCCAACGTCCTGACTTTC
few	TRBV10-1	.	TRBJ2-3	CASSSAGSTDTQYF	TGCGCCAGCAGTTCCGCGGGGTCCACAGATACGCAGTATTTT
.	TRBV2	.	TRBJ1-5	CASGERTEDQPQHF	TGTGCCAGCGGTGAGCGGACAGAGGATCAGCCCCAGCATTTT
once	TRBV7-9	.	TRBJ1-2	CASSRQSDGGYTF	TGTGCCAGCAGCCGACAGAGCGACGGAGGCTACACCTTC
.	TRBV4-1	.	TRBJ1-5	CASSLGPRGSNQPQHF	TGCGCCAGCAGCTTAGGCCCCAGGGGTAGTAATCAGCCCCAGCATTTT
.	TRBV29-1	.	TRBJ1-1	CSAGQRAMNTEAFF	TGCAGCGCCGGACAGAGAGCTATGAACACTGAAGCTTTCTTT
.	TRBV7-3	TRBD1	TRBJ1-4	CASSLMRDSELFF	TGTGCCAGCAGCTTAATGAGGGACAGTGAACTGTTTTTT
.	TRBV11-2	TRBD1	TRBJ1-1	CASSARQGAYTEAFF	TGTGCCAGCAGCGCCCGACAGGGGGCATACACTGAAGCTTTCTTT
.	TRBV2	.	TRBJ2-5	CASRPNPGTSQYF	TGTGCCAGCAGACCCAACCCCGGGACTTCTCAGTACTTC
few	TRBV11-3	TRBD1	TRBJ1-1	CASLDRGDTEAFF	TGTGCCAGCTTGGACAGGGGGGACACTGAAGCTTTCTTT
.	TRBV5-1	.	TRBJ2-3	CASSFSGTSTDTQYF	TGCGCCAGCAGCTTTTCGGGAACAAGCACAGATACGCAGTATTTT
.	TRBV5-1	.	TRBJ2-7	CASSLVADYEQYF	TGCGCCAGCAGCTTGGTAGCGGACTACGAGCAGTACTTC
once	TRBV5-1	TRBD2	TRBJ2-5	CASSPGGAGEGTQYF	TGCGCCAGCAGCCCCGGTGGAGCGGGAGAGGGGACCCAGTACTTC
.	TRBV9	.	TRBJ2-2	CASSVAEGLRSTGELFF	TGTGCCAGCAGCGTAGCCGAGGGACTGCGATCCACCGGGGAGCTGTTTTTT